This entry lists 32 T cell receptor beta chains sequenced from one sample in a study of cytomegalovirus exposure and HLA in healthy donors. The study ran its PCR with 60 Vbeta and 13 Jbeta primers. Some clones are missing from TCRdb's copy, which holds only in-frame ones; the method was immunoSEQ multiplex PCR. This table has a few hundred thousand clones, approximately 78% appearing once. What was sequenced was PBMCs. Receptors were obtained from a man aged 25-45 years in good health and CMV-seronegative.

This clone was observed once. The CDR3 nucleotides read TGCGCCAGCAGCTTAAGGGGACTCGAGCAGTACTTC. It yields the protein CASSLRGLEQYF. The chain combines TRBV5-1 with TRBJ2-7, with a weak D call TRBD2 (6 bases). Germline CDR1 and CDR2: SGHRS and YFSETQ. Deletions cut 2 bases from V and 6 bases from J, with 9 bases between. The CDR3 consists of 12 residues.

This chain links TRBV25-1 with TRBJ2-3; a weak D match, TRBD2 (7 bases). Germline loops: CDR1 MGHDK, CDR2 SYGVNS. CDR3 size: 14 residues. Trimming removed 3 bases from V and 6 bases from J, with 13 bases in between. The CDR3 sequence is CASSEGRGGDTQYF. In DNA form, the CDR3 reads TGTGCCAGCAGTGAGGGTAGGGGGGGGGATACGCAGTATTTT.

The chain carries TRBV7-2 and TRBJ2-1, with 7 bases that match TRBD2. The CDR3 runs 18 residues. Trimming removed 2 bases from V and 7 bases from J; junction bases left unmatched: 17. CDR1 SGHTA and CDR2 FQGNSA come from the germline V gene. The CDR3 protein is CASSLRLLAGVLGNEQFF. Here the CDR3 DNA reads TGTGCCAGCAGCTTAAGGCTCCTGGCGGGGGTCCTGGGGAATGAGCAGTTCTTC.

The J gene is TRBJ1-2, the V gene TRBV11-2; 8 bases are shared with TRBD1. CDR3 length: 15 residues. Unmatched junction bases numbered 6, after V lost 1 base and J lost 5 bases. CDR1 is SGHAT and CDR2 is FQNNGV in the germline V gene. The chain's CDR3 is CASSLAGDRTYGYTF. The DNA for the CDR3 is TGTGCCAGCAGCTTAGCTGGGGACAGGACTTATGGCTACACCTTC.

The rearrangement links TRBV28 to TRBJ1-6; 7 bases map to TRBD1. The germline V gene has CDR1 MDHEN and CDR2 SYDVKM. Unmatched junction bases numbered 6, after V lost 5 bases and J lost 5 bases. This CDR3 comprises 15 residues. CDR3 sequence reads: CASSVNRGNNSPLHF. DNA for the CDR3: TGTGCCAGCAGTGTAAACAGGGGAAATAATTCACCCCTCCACTTT.

A few counts support this clone. The chain employs TRBV4-3 and TRBJ2-1, with 7 bases aligning to TRBD2. The V gene end was trimmed by 4 bases and the J gene end by 0 bases; junction bases not matched to a gene: 15. CDR1 LGHNA and CDR2 YSLEER come from the germline V gene. The CDR3 is 19 residues long. The CDR3 region is CASSLRDGGEGYSYNEQFF. CDR3 coding DNA: TGCGCCAGCAGCCTAAGGGACGGCGGGGAGGGTTACTCCTACAATGAGCAGTTCTTC.

This clone was detected once. The chain recombines TRBV13 with TRBJ2-7; the D is unclear. The CDR3 has 12 amino acids. Germline values: CDR1 PRHDT, CDR2 FYEKMQ (reference sequence). Trimming took 1 base from V and 6 from J, leaving 7 bases between them. CDR3 nucleotides: TGTGCCAGCAGCTTAGAAACGGGCGAGCAGTACTTC. The encoded protein is CASSLETGEQYF.

The chain carries TRBV19 and TRBJ2-3; no clear D. This CDR3 has 13 residues. The V gene lost 8 bases and the J gene lost 1 base, with 10 bases spanning the gap. Germline V gives CDR1 LNHDA, CDR2 SQIVND (reference sequence). This CDR3 is CASGLGGTDTQYF. The CDR3 nucleotides read TGTGCCAGTGGTCTGGGCGGCACAGATACGCAGTATTTT.

This clone came up a few times. The V gene is TRBV7-2, the J gene TRBJ1-5; 7 bases line up with TRBD1. This CDR3 is 17 amino acids long. V gave up 1 base and J gave up 7 bases; unmatched junction bases: 13. Germline V gene sequence: CDR1 SGHTA, CDR2 FQGNSA. As DNA, the CDR3 is TGTGCCAGCAGCTTAGGGAGAAACAGGGGAGGAGACCAGCCCCAGCATTTT. Protein sequence: CASSLGRNRGGDQPQHF.

The J gene is TRBJ1-1, the V gene TRBV7-9; no clear D. CDR3 length: 14 amino acids. Germline V lookup: CDR1 SEHNR, CDR2 FQNEAQ (reference sequence). V lost 2 bases to trimming and J lost 1 base, with 8 bases between them. The CDR3 DNA sequence: TGTGCCAGCAGCTTACCACCCAGGAACACTGAAGCTTTCTTT. Its translation is CASSLPPRNTEAFF.

CDR3 DNA: TGTGCCAGCTCCCCCGGGCGGGGGGCAGCAGATACGCAGTATTTT. Its translation: CASSPGRGAADTQYF. This sequence joins TRBV7-3 and TRBJ2-3; 8 bases are a match to TRBD2. There are 15 residues in the CDR3. Germline loops: CDR1 SGHTA, CDR2 FQGTGA. V gave up 8 bases and J gave up 4 bases; unmatched junction bases: 11.

The chain employs TRBV6-5 and TRBJ1-1; 8 positions match TRBD1. The CDR3 consists of 13 residues. Germline V gene sequence: CDR1 MNHEY, CDR2 SVGAGI. V shed 5 bases, J shed 9 bases, and the junction held 8 bases outside the gene matches. Here the CDR3 reads CASSRGQGAKAFF. The CDR3 DNA sequence: TGTGCCAGCAGTCGCGGACAGGGAGCGAAAGCTTTCTTT.

This chain connects TRBV6-1 to TRBJ2-7, with D tentatively TRBD2 (5 bases). In germline, CDR1 is MNHNS, CDR2 SASEGT. The CDR3 is 12 amino acids. V gave up 4 bases and J gave up 6 bases, with 10 bases separating them. This CDR3 is CASSGRGSEQYF. The CDR3, as DNA: TGTGCCAGCAGTGGCCGCGGGTCCGAGCAGTACTTC.

The J gene is TRBJ2-3, the V gene TRBV9; 10 bases match TRBD1. The CDR3 loop spans 15 amino acids. Unmatched junction bases numbered 1, after V lost 0 bases and J lost 3 bases. Germline loops: CDR1 SGDLS, CDR2 YYNGEE. CDR3 residues: CASSVVDRGTDTQYF. The CDR3 coding sequence is TGTGCCAGCAGCGTAGTGGACAGGGGGACAGATACGCAGTATTTT.

The gene calls are TRBV6-1 and TRBJ2-5, with D perhaps TRBD1 (7 bases). This CDR3 spans 19 amino acids. V dropped 1 base and J dropped 2 bases, with 23 bases sitting between them. Germline CDR1 and CDR2: MNHNS and SASEGT. The CDR3 DNA reads as TGTGCCAGCAGTGAAGATCCGACGATAGGCGGGACAGTTCAAGAGACCCAGTACTTC. Translated: CASSEDPTIGGTVQETQYF.

V usage is TRBV11-2 and J usage is TRBJ2-2; D call uncertain. V lost 3 bases, J lost 1 base, and 6 bases lay in between. The CDR3 runs 14 residues. CDR1 SGHAT and CDR2 FQNNGV come from the germline V gene. The CDR3 region is CASSFPQNTGELFF. The CDR3 DNA follows: TGTGCCAGCAGCTTCCCACAGAACACCGGGGAGCTGTTTTTT.

The V and J genes are TRBV7-9 and TRBJ2-7, with a tentative D call TRBD2 (7 bases). The V gene lost 5 bases and the J gene lost 4 bases, with 15 bases spanning the gap. The CDR3 runs to 14 residues. CDR1 is SEHNR, CDR2 FQNEAQ, per germline (reference sequence). CDR3 bases: TGTGCCAGCAGCGTCGCGGGGGCCGCTTACGAGCAGTACTTC. This codes for CASSVAGAAYEQYF.

This clone came up once. This rearrangement joins TRBV4-2 to TRBJ2-7; tentative D call: TRBD2 (5 bases). Germline CDR1 reads LGHNA; CDR2 reads YNFKEQ. Trimming cost V 5 bases and J 2 bases, with 13 bases left between them. The CDR3 contains 14 residues. DNA of the CDR3: TGTGCCAGCAGCGCAGGACGGGGAACCTACGAGCAGTACTTC. Protein: CASSAGRGTYEQYF.

The V gene is TRBV5-4, the J gene TRBJ1-3; weak D call: TRBD1 (6 bases). The CDR3 loop spans 15 amino acids. Germline lookup yields CDR1 SGHNT and CDR2 YYREEE (reference sequence). The V and J ends lost 4 bases and 3 bases respectively, with 14 bases between them. In DNA, the CDR3 is TGTGCCAGCAGCCGCGGGGGCACTAATGGAAACACCATATATTTT. The encoded protein is CASSRGGTNGNTIYF.

The rearrangement links TRBV7-3 to TRBJ2-2, with D maybe TRBD1 (6 bases). Germline values: CDR1 SGHTA, CDR2 FQGTGA. CDR3 length equals 18 residues. Trimming took 1 base from V and 5 from J, leaving 20 bases between them. CDR3 in DNA: TGTGCCAGCAGCTTAAATAATCCGAGCAGGGGAAAAACCGGGGAGCTGTTTTTT. As protein: CASSLNNPSRGKTGELFF.

This clone showed up just once. In DNA form, the CDR3 reads TGTGCCAGCGGCAGGACAGGCCTATTCCGAAGCAATCAGCCCCAGCATTTT. It codes for CASGRTGLFRSNQPQHF. The V call is TRBV21-1, the J call TRBJ1-5; no check of the table's D call, TRBD1, against the DNA was made. TRBV21-1 is a pseudogene segment. The CDR3 runs to 17 residues.

The chain joins TRBV7-3 to TRBJ1-3; a possible D gene is TRBD1 (5 bases). The V end was cut by 3 bases, the J end by 2 bases, with 11 bases between. This CDR3 is 15 amino acids long. Looked up from germline, CDR1 is SGHTA and CDR2 is FQGTGA. CDR3 in DNA: TGTGCCAGCAGCTTGGGCGGGACTACTGGAAACACCATATATTTT. Translating it yields CASSLGGTTGNTIYF.

This chain links TRBV19 with TRBJ1-1, with D tentatively TRBD1 (5 bases). CDR3 length equals 15 residues. Germline V gene lookup returns CDR1 LNHDA and CDR2 SQIVND (reference sequence). The V gene lost 5 bases and the J gene lost 6 bases, with 19 bases spanning the gap. The CDR3 is CASSAQGVWGAEAFF. In nucleotides, the CDR3 is TGTGCCAGTAGTGCTCAGGGTGTGTGGGGCGCTGAAGCTTTCTTT.

The chain couples TRBV28 to TRBJ2-5; D is perhaps TRBD2 (5 bases). The V end was cut by 6 bases, the J end by 2 bases, with 13 bases between. Per germline, CDR1 MDHEN and CDR2 SYDVKM. The CDR3 consists of 14 residues. The CDR3 nucleotides are TGTGCCAGCAGACAAAACGGGATACAAGAGACCCAGTACTTC. As protein: CASRQNGIQETQYF.

The rearrangement links TRBV18 to TRBJ2-7; 9 nucleotides agree with TRBD1. This CDR3 spans 16 amino acids. J was trimmed by 1 base and V by 2 bases; bases with no gene match: 6. Germline V gene sequence: CDR1 KGHSH, CDR2 LQKENI. Written as DNA, the CDR3 is TGTGCCAGCTCACCAAGTCGGGACAGGGTATCCTACGAGCAGTACTTC. This gives the protein CASSPSRDRVSYEQYF.

The CDR3 region has the DNA TGTGCCAGCAGGGGACTAGCGGTCTCCTACGAGCAGTACTTC. Its translation is CASRGLAVSYEQYF. J is TRBJ2-7 and V is TRBV6-4; 11 bases map to TRBD2. The CDR3 is 14 residues long. The V segment lost 6 bases and the J segment 0 bases; nucleotides outside the gene matches: 1. The V gene's germline CDR1 is MRHNA and CDR2 SNTAGT.

This clone was picked up a small number of times. The chain uses TRBV6-6 and TRBJ2-7, with 10 bases fitting TRBD1. The length of the CDR3 is 16 residues. CDR1 is MNHNY and CDR2 is SVGAGI in the germline V gene (reference sequence). Trimming removed 9 bases from V and 6 bases from J; junction bases left unmatched: 17. DNA for the CDR3: TGTGCCAGTTGCCCCTCATCCGCCGGGACAGGGGTCGAGCAGTACTTC. Translated: CASCPSSAGTGVEQYF.

The gene calls are TRBV29-1 and TRBJ1-5; maybe TRBD1 (5 bases). Germline V CDR1 and CDR2: SQVTM, ANQGSEA. V gave up 4 bases and J gave up 3 bases, with 7 bases separating them. This CDR3 has 12 residues. CDR3 DNA: TGCAGCGTTGGGGGGGTCAATCAGCCCCAGCATTTT. Translation: CSVGGVNQPQHF.

The count of this clone is one. CDR3 DNA sequence: TGTGCCAGCAGTGTCATTTCAACTAATGAAAAACTGTTTTTT. This codes for CASSVISTNEKLFF. J is TRBJ1-4 and V is TRBV6-1; D is unresolved. V was shortened by 4 bases and J by 0 bases, with 6 bases between the two germline ends. CDR1 and CDR2 (germline): MNHNS, SASEGT. This CDR3 comprises 14 residues.

The V call is TRBV10-1, the J call TRBJ2-7, with D perhaps TRBD2 (5 bases). The CDR3 covers 14 residues. With 1 base removed from V and 0 bases from J, the gap between germline ends came to 7 bases. CDR1 is WNHNN, CDR2 SYGVQD, per germline (reference sequence). CDR3 DNA sequence: TGCGCCAGCAGTGAGTACGGGGACTCCTACGAGCAGTACTTC. Its protein product is CASSEYGDSYEQYF.

This clone was observed a handful of times. The chain uses TRBV7-9 and TRBJ2-5; possible D gene TRBD1, 5 bases. The germline CDR1 and CDR2 sequences are SEHNR and FQNEAQ (reference sequence). CDR3 length: 17 residues. Trimming removed 3 bases from V and 5 bases from J, with 22 bases in between. The CDR3: CASSLEFPARGEETQYF. The DNA of the CDR3 is TGTGCCAGCAGCTTGGAATTCCCAGCAAGGGGTGAGGAGACCCAGTACTTC.

The chain joins TRBV4-3 to TRBJ2-7, with 7 bases that match TRBD1. Germline CDR1 reads LGHNA; CDR2 reads YSLEER. The V segment lost 4 bases and the J segment 0 bases; nucleotides outside the gene matches: 3. The CDR3 covers 14 residues. Here the CDR3 reads CASSPGQASYEQYF. CDR3 nucleotide sequence: TGCGCCAGCAGCCCCGGACAGGCCTCCTACGAGCAGTACTTC.